This TCR beta chain came from a study of long-term antiretroviral therapy in people with HIV. Each donor provided at least one pre-ART PBMC sample and at least two post-ART PBMC samples. As concerns this clone: Its antigen remains unknown.

It was version v3.0 of the immunoSEQ assay that was run at survey level. Sequencing efforts were directed toward about 35,000-50,000 T-cell genomes per sample. Method: immunoSEQ multiplex PCR; TCRdb's copy keeps in-frame clones and lacks some. The data hold 25,000 to 30,000 clones, with around four fifths observed a single time. Looked up from germline, CDR1 is SGHKS and CDR2 is YYEKEE (reference sequence). The CDR3 runs to 17 residues. V was shortened by 0 bases and J by 0 bases, with 10 bases between the two germline ends. Study-wide results and caveats: Across all time points, the repertoire was dominated by clones that expanded before ART.

The specimen comprised unsorted PBMCs, sampled 0.8 years before starting antiretroviral therapy. J is TRBJ2-6 and V is TRBV5-5; D is undetermined. This sequence originates from a man between 18 and 35 years old with HIV. This chain's CDR3 is CASSLGQLISGANVLTF. The CDR3 bases are TGTGCCAGCAGCTTGGGGCAGCTGATCTCTGGGGCCAACGTCCTGACTTTC.